This T cell receptor (beta chain) was identified during a study of T-cell memory formation after mild COVID-19. TCRdb re-called the 5' RACE reads through MiXCR, storing one row per CDR3 protein. The data show about 290,000 distinct CDR3 sequences, less than 20% seen once. CDR3 length: 14 amino acids. In germline, CDR1 is MDHEN, CDR2 SYDVKM. V lost 4 bases to trimming and J lost 8 bases; unmatched junction nucleotides: 8. This clonotype appeared a few times. This TCR was recovered from a man aged 18 to 29 who had mild COVID-19 (a few samples of this study predate the infection). Cell type and time point are not known. Sequenced: PBMCs or a T cell subset sorted from them (not recorded which). V gene TRBV28 combines with J gene TRBJ2-4, with 7 bases lining up with TRBD1. The CDR3 sequence is CASSSSTGRDIQYF. The CDR3 region has the DNA TGTGCCAGCAGTTCATCGACAGGGAGAGACATTCAGTACTTC.